The entry that follows covers one T cell receptor beta chain sequence. This record comes from a study of blood T cell repertoires in COVID-19. Overall study: In each case, the material was cDNA or gDNA derived from T cells, B-cell-depleted T cells, or PBMCs.

In the authors' methods: Amplification of reference gene primers was used by the study to estimate nucleated cell counts. Profiling relied on immunoSEQ multiplex PCR, and the TCRdb table lists in-frame clones only, not all of them. The D gene and trimming were derived from the DNA, and the V and J assignments and clone size from that table. Here the sample spans over 200,000 clones, around 84% being singletons. This CDR3 has 17 amino acids. Germline CDR1 LNHDA, CDR2 SQIVND (reference sequence). Trimming removed 3 bases from V and 6 bases from J; junction bases left unmatched: 13. The chain recombines TRBV19 with TRBJ2-1, with 8 bases that match TRBD2. This TCR was sampled from a man in his forties who had recovered from COVID-19. Sequencing was carried out using peripheral blood. CDR3 bases: TGTGCCAGTAGTATGCCACCGTCCAGCGGGAGTGGCAATGAGCAGTTCTTC. Translated: CASSMPPSSGSGNEQFF.